Below are 14 T cell receptor beta chains sequenced from a single sample in a study of blood T cell repertoires in COVID-19. TCRdb's copy holds only in-frame clones and misses some; the assay was immunoSEQ multiplex PCR. The sample records tens of thousands of clones, roughly four fifths being singletons. Material: peripheral blood. The source is a man aged 55 to 70 with active COVID-19.

The chain combines TRBV7-3 with TRBJ2-7, with TRBD1 matching over 11 bases. This CDR3 is 15 amino acids long. V lost 4 bases and J lost 5; bases outside the gene matches: 7. Germline assignment: CDR1 SGHTA and CDR2 FQGTGA. The CDR3 loop is CASSSTGTGGDEQYF. The CDR3 DNA follows: TGTGCCAGCAGCTCGACTGGGACAGGGGGGGACGAGCAGTACTTC.

The rearrangement uses TRBV9 and TRBJ1-3; 8 bases map to TRBD1. The CDR3 is made up of 15 amino acids. The V gene end was trimmed by 3 bases and the J gene end by 2 bases; junction bases not matched to a gene: 4. Per the germline V gene, CDR1 is SGDLS and CDR2 is YYNGEE. The CDR3 region is CASSASQGAGNTIYF. CDR3 coding DNA: TGTGCCAGCAGCGCATCACAGGGGGCTGGAAACACCATATATTTT.

The chain joins TRBV6-5 to TRBJ2-7, with TRBD2 identical over 7 bases. The V gene's germline CDR1 is MNHEY and CDR2 SVGAGI. The V and J ends lost 0 bases and 3 bases, in that order; junction bases with no gene match: 2. The CDR3 sequence is 14 residues long. Here the CDR3 DNA reads TGTGCCAGCAGTTACTCGGGGACTAACTACGAGCAGTACTTC. Encoded protein: CASSYSGTNYEQYF.

This chain uses TRBV2 with TRBJ1-2; D possibly corresponds to TRBD1 (6 bases). Trimming pared 6 bases from V and 4 bases from J, leaving 12 bases between. The CDR3 totals 13 residues. CDR1 and CDR2 (germline): SNHLY, FYNNEI. CDR3 sequence reads: CASRTGFSYGYTF. The CDR3 DNA follows: TGTGCCAGCAGAACAGGGTTCAGCTATGGCTACACCTTC.

This chain joins TRBV24-1 and TRBJ2-5, with 10 bases aligning to TRBD2. Unmatched junction bases numbered 9, after V lost 7 bases and J lost 5 bases. CDR1 is KGHDR, CDR2 SFDVKD, per germline. The CDR3 is 15 amino acids. CDR3 DNA: TGTGCCACCAGGGGCGCTAGCGGGAGTATCGAGACCCAGTACTTC. It specifies CATRGASGSIETQYF.

The genes are TRBV9 and TRBJ2-7; D perhaps matches TRBD2 (6 bases). Between the trimmed V and J ends, which lost 7 bases and 0 bases, there was a span of 20 bases. CDR3 length: 16 residues. Germline assignment: CDR1 SGDLS and CDR2 YYNGEE. The CDR3 loop reads CASSGILRDFSYEQYF. CDR3 DNA: TGTGCCAGCTCTGGAATCCTCCGGGACTTCTCCTACGAGCAGTACTTC.

The chain employs TRBV2 and TRBJ2-3; 9 nucleotides match TRBD2. The CDR3 length is 16 residues. Germline loops: CDR1 SNHLY, CDR2 FYNNEI. Trimming at V came to 6 bases and at J to 0 bases, leaving 7 bases not matched to a gene. The CDR3 loop reads CASRSRLAASTDTQYF. The CDR3 region has the DNA TGTGCCAGCAGATCCAGACTAGCGGCTAGCACAGATACGCAGTATTTT.

The chain couples TRBV19 to TRBJ2-2, with 15 bases aligning to TRBD2. V was pared by 5 bases and J by 0 bases, with 4 bases of the junction left unmatched. The germline V gene has CDR1 LNHDA and CDR2 SQIVND (reference sequence). The CDR3 is 18 residues long. As DNA, the CDR3 is TGTGCCAGTAGTTTCGGACTAGCGGGAGGGCCGAACACCGGGGAGCTGTTTTTT. This translates into CASSFGLAGGPNTGELFF.

Only one count was recorded for this clone. V and J are TRBV7-8 and TRBJ1-1, with D unclear. Germline assignment: CDR1 SGHVS and CDR2 FQNEAQ. The V and J ends lost 2 bases and 0 bases respectively, with 10 bases between them. This CDR3 has 15 amino acids. This CDR3 is CASSLLGKLNTEAFF. The CDR3 DNA sequence: TGTGCCAGCAGCTTATTGGGCAAGTTGAACACTGAAGCTTTCTTT.

The chain combines TRBV7-8 with TRBJ2-5; no clear D. The germline gives CDR1 SGHVS, CDR2 FQNEAQ. V was pared by 2 bases and J by 2 bases, with 9 bases between. This CDR3 is 14 amino acids long. DNA of the CDR3: TGTGCCAGCAGCTTAAGCAGACAACAAGAGACCCAGTACTTC. Translating gives CASSLSRQQETQYF.

This rearrangement joins TRBV9 to TRBJ2-3; TRBD2 is a possible D gene (5 bases). V dropped 0 bases and J dropped 2 bases, with 7 bases sitting between them. The CDR3 spans 14 residues. Germline CDR1 reads SGDLS; CDR2 reads YYNGEE. CDR3 residues: CASSVEGATDTQYF. The CDR3 nucleotides are TGTGCCAGCAGCGTAGAGGGAGCCACAGATACGCAGTATTTT. Combining the CDR3 with reference TRBV9 and TRBJ2-3 gives the whole variable domain DSGVTQTPKHLITATGQRVTLRCSPRSGDLSVYWYQQSLDQGLQFLIQYYNGEERAKGNILERFSAQQFPDLHSELNLSSLELGDSALYFCASSVEGATDTQYFGPGTRLTVL.

V is TRBV15 and J is TRBJ2-7, with 10 nucleotides matching TRBD2. The CDR3 is made up of 18 amino acids. CDR1 is LNHNV, CDR2 YYDKDF, per germline (reference sequence). The J segment lost 4 bases and the V segment lost 1 base, leaving 13 bases of the junction unmatched. The CDR3 sequence is CATSRGQAGGPSIYEQYF. CDR3 sequence (DNA): TGTGCCACCAGCAGAGGCCAAGCGGGGGGGCCTAGTATTTACGAGCAGTACTTC.

The chain couples TRBV30 to TRBJ2-7; 7 bases are a match to TRBD1. Trimming removed 2 bases from V and 1 base from J; junction bases left unmatched: 5. The CDR3 sequence is 14 residues long. The germline gives CDR1 GTSNPN, CDR2 SVGIG (reference sequence). The CDR3 nucleotides read TGTGCCTGGAGTAAGGGGGCGCGATCCTACGAGCAGTACTTC. This translates into CAWSKGARSYEQYF.

The table lists this clone with a count of one. The chain has TRBV20-1 and TRBJ2-7, with no clear D. The germline V gene has CDR1 DFQATT and CDR2 SNEGSKA (reference sequence). V shed 6 bases and J shed 0 bases, with 6 bases lying between them. The CDR3 loop spans 11 amino acids. The CDR3 sequence is CSARSSYEQYF. The CDR3 DNA reads TGCAGTGCAAGGAGCTCCTACGAGCAGTACTTC.